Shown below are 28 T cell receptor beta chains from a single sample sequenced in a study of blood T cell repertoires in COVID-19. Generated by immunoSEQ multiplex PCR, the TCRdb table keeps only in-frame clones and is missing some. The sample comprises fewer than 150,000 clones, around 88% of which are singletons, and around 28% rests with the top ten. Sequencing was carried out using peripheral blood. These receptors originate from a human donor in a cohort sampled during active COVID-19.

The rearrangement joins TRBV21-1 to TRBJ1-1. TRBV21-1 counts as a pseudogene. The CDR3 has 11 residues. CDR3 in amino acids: CASSQGGVAFF. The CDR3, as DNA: TGTGCCAGCAGCCAGGGAGGAGTGGCTTTCTTT.

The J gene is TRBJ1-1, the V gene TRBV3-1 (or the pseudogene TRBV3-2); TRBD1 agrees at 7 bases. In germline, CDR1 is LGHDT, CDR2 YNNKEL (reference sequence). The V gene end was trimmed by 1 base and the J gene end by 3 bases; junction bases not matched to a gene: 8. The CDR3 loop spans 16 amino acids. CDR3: CASSQAKGALDTEAFF. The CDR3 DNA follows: TGTGCCAGCAGCCAAGCGAAGGGGGCCTTGGACACTGAAGCTTTCTTT.

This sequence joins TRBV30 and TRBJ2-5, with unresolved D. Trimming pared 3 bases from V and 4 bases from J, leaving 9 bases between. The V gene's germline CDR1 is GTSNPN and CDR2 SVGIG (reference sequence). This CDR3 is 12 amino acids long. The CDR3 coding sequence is TGTGCCTGGAGGGTACTTTCAGAGACCCAGTACTTC. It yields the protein CAWRVLSETQYF.

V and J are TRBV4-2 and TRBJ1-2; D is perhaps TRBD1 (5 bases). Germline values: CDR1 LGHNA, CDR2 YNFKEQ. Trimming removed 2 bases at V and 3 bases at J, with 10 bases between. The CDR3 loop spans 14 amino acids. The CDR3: CASSQSDKDYGYTF. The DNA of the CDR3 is TGTGCCAGCAGCCAATCGGACAAGGACTATGGCTACACCTTC.

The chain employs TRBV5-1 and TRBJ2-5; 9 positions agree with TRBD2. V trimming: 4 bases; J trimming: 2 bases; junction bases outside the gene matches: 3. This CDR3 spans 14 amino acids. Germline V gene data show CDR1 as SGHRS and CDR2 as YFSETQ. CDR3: CASSTGLAQETQYF. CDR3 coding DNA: TGCGCCAGCAGCACGGGACTAGCTCAAGAGACCCAGTACTTC.

The CDR3 DNA reads as TGTGCCAGCAGCTCGCTAGCGGGGGGGAGAACAGATACGCAGTATTTT. Translation: CASSSLAGGRTDTQYF. The gene calls are TRBV7-6 and TRBJ2-3; 12 positions agree with TRBD2. Germline values: CDR1 SGHVS, CDR2 FNYEAQ. Germline trimming cut 4 bases from V and 3 bases from J; bases unmatched to any gene: 5. The CDR3 is 16 residues long.

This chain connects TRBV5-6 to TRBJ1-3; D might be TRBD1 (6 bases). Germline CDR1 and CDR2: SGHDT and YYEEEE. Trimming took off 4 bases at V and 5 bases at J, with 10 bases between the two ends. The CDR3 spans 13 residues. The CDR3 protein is CASSKDSRNTIYF. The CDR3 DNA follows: TGTGCCAGCAGCAAGGACAGTCGAAACACCATATATTTT.

The CDR3 DNA sequence: TGTGCCAGCTCCCCTACCTCTGGAAACACCATATATTTT. Residues: CASSPTSGNTIYF. The gene calls are TRBV18 and TRBJ1-3, with unresolved D. Trimming left V 6 bases short and J 0 bases short, with 6 bases between. Germline lookup yields CDR1 KGHSH and CDR2 LQKENI. The CDR3 is made up of 13 amino acids.

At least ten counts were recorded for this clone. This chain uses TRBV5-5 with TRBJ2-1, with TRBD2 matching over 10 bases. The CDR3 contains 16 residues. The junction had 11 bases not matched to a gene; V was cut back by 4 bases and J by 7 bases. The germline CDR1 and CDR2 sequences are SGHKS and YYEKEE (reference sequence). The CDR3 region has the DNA TGTGCCAGCAGCCTATATAGCGGGGGGCCCTTGAATGAGCAGTTCTTC. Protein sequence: CASSLYSGGPLNEQFF.

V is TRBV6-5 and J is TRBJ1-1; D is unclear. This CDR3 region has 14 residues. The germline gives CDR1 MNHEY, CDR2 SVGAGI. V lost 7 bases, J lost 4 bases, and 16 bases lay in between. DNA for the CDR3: TGTGCCAGCATAGCGGGGATATCGACCACTGAAGCTTTCTTT. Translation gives CASIAGISTTEAFF.

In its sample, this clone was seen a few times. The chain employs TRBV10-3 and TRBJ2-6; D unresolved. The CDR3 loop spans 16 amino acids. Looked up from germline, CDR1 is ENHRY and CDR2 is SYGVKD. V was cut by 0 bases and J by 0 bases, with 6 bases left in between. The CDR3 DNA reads TGTGCCATCAGTGAGTCGCAGGTCTCTGGGGCCAACGTCCTGACTTTC. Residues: CAISESQVSGANVLTF.

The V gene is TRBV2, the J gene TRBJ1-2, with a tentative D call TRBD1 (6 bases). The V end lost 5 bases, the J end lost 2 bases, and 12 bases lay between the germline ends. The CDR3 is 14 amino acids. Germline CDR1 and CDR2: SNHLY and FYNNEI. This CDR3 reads CASSKPGQNYGYTF. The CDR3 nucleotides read TGTGCCAGCAGTAAGCCCGGACAGAACTATGGCTACACCTTC.

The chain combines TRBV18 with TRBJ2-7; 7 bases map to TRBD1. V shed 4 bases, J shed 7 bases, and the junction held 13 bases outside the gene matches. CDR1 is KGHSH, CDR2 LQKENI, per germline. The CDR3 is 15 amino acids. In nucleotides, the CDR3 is TGTGCCAGCTCACGGACCGAGACAGGGTTGAGGGAGCAGTACTTC. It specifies CASSRTETGLREQYF.

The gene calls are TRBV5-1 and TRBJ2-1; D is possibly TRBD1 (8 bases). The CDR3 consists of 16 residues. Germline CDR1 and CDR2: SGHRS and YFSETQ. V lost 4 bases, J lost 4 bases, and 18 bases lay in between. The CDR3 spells CASSVETGEGYNEQFF. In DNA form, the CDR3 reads TGCGCCAGCAGCGTTGAGACAGGGGAGGGGTACAATGAGCAGTTCTTC.

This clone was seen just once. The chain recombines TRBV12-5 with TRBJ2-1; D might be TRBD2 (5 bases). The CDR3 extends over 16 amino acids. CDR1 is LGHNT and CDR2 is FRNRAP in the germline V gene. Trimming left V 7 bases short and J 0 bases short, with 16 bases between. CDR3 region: CASVPGIGSSYNEQFF. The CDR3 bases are TGTGCTAGTGTCCCTGGAATAGGGAGCTCCTACAATGAGCAGTTCTTC.

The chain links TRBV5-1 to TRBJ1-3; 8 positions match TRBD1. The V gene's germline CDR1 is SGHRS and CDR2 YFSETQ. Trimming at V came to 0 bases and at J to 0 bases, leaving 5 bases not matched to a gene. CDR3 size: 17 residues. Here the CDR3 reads CASSLAGGQVSGNTIYF. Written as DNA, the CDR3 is TGCGCCAGCAGCTTGGCGGGGGGACAGGTCTCTGGAAACACCATATATTTT.

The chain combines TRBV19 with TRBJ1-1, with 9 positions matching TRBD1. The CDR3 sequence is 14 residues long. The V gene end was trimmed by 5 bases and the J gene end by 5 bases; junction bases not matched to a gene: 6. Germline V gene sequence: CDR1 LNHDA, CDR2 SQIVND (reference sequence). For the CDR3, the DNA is TGTGCCAGTAGTCCGACCGACAGGGGGACTGAAGCTTTCTTT. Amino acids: CASSPTDRGTEAFF.

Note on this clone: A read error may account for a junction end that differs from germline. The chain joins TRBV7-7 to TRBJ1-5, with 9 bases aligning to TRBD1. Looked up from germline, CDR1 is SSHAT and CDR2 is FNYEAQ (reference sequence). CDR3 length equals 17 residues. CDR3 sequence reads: CASSLPADRGVDQPQHF. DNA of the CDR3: TGTGCTAGCAGCTTACCCGCGGACAGGGGAGTAGATCAGCCCCAGCATTTT.

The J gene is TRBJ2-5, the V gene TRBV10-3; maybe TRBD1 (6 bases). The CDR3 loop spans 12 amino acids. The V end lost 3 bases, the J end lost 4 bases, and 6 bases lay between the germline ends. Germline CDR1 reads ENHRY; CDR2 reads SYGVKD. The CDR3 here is CAISEGGETQYF. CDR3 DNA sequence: TGTGCCATCAGTGAAGGGGGAGAGACCCAGTACTTC.

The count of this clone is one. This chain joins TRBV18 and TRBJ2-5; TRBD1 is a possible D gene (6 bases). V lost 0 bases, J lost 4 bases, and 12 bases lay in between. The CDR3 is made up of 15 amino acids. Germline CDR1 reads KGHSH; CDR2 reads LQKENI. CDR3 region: CASSPPDRFGETQYF. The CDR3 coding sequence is TGTGCCAGCTCACCACCCGACAGGTTTGGAGAGACCCAGTACTTC.

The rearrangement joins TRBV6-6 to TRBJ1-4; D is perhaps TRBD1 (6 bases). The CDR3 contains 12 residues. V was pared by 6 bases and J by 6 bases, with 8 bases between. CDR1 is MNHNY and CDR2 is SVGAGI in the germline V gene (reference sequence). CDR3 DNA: TGTGCCAGCAGAAACAGGGATGAAAAACTGTTTTTT. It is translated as CASRNRDEKLFF.

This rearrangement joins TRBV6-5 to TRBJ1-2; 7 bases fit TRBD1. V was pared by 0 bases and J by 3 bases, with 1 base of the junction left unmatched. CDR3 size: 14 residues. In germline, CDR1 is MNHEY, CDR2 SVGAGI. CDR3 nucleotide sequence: TGTGCCAGCAGTTACTCAACAGGGGACTATGGCTACACCTTC. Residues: CASSYSTGDYGYTF.

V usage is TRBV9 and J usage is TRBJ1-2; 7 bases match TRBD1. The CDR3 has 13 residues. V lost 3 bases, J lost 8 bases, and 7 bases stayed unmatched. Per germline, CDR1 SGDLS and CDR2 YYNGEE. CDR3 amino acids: CASSAPTGYGYTF. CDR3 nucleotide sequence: TGTGCCAGCAGCGCCCCGACAGGGTACGGCTACACCTTC.

This chain's CDR3 is CASSPRQGNYGYTF. As DNA, the CDR3 is TGTGCCAGCAGTCCACGACAGGGGAACTATGGCTACACCTTC. The chain recombines TRBV27 with TRBJ1-2, with 8 nucleotides matching TRBD1. Unmatched junction bases numbered 4, after V lost 5 bases and J lost 2 bases. The CDR3 is made up of 14 amino acids. Germline V gene lookup returns CDR1 MNHEY and CDR2 SMNVEV (reference sequence).

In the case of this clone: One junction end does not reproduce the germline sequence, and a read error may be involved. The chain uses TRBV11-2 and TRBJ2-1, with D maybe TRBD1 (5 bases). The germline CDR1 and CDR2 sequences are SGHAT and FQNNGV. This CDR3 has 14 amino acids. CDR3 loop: CASTLSIGDNEQFF. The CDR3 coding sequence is TGTGCCAGCACCTTATCAATAGGGGACAATGAGCAGTTCTTC.

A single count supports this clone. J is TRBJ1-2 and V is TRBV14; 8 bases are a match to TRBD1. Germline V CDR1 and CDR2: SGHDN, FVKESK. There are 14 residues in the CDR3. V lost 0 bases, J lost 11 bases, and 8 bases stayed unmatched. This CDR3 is CASSQDLTGEGYTF. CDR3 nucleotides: TGTGCCAGCAGCCAAGACTTGACAGGGGAAGGATACACCTTC.

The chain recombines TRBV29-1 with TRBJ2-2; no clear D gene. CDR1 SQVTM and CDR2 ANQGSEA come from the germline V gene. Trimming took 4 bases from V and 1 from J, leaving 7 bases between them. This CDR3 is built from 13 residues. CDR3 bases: TGCAGCGTTGGACACAGGAACACCGGGGAGCTGTTTTTT. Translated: CSVGHRNTGELFF.

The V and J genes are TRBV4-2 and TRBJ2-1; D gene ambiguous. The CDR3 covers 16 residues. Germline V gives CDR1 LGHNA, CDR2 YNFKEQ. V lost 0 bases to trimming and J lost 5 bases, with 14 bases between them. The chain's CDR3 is CASSQDTSSENNEQFF. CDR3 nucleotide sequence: TGTGCCAGCAGCCAAGATACAAGCTCGGAGAACAATGAGCAGTTCTTC.